The 22 T cell receptor beta chains in this list originate from one sample, sequenced in a study of cytomegalovirus exposure and HLA in healthy donors. Amplification used 60 Vbeta primers and 13 Jbeta primers. Some clones are missing from TCRdb's copy, which holds only in-frame ones; the method was immunoSEQ multiplex PCR. The table records under 85,000 clones, about 70% of them present only once. The source material was PBMCs. The receptors shown here come from a woman aged 25 to 39 in good health and CMV-seronegative.

CDR3 nucleotide sequence: TGTGCCAGCAGCCCCGGACTAGCGGGGGGGGACATTCAGTACTTC. Its translation: CASSPGLAGGDIQYF. The chain links TRBV5-8 to TRBJ2-4; 15 bases fit TRBD2. The V and J ends lost 4 bases and 8 bases, in that order; junction bases with no gene match: 4. The CDR3 sequence is 15 residues long. Germline V gives CDR1 SGHTS, CDR2 YDEGEE.

V is TRBV5-1 and J is TRBJ1-5; D ambiguous. Germline CDR1 is SGHRS and CDR2 is YFSETQ. There are 13 residues in the CDR3. Trimming stripped 5 bases from V and 1 base from J, with 7 bases between. The DNA of the CDR3 is TGCGCCAGCAGTGAGGAAAGCAATCAGCCCCAGCATTTT. Amino acid sequence: CASSEESNQPQHF.

The rearrangement joins TRBV9 to TRBJ1-2; D is unclear. CDR1 and CDR2 from the germline V gene are SGDLS and YYNGEE. The CDR3 is 14 amino acids. V gave up 3 bases and J gave up 3 bases, with 12 bases separating them. CDR3 bases: TGTGCCAGCAGCGCCCGTGACACGGACTATGGCTACACCTTC. Encoded protein: CASSARDTDYGYTF.

The gene calls are TRBV28 and TRBJ1-6, with 9 bases aligning to TRBD1. This CDR3 has 16 amino acids. V lost 7 bases to trimming and J lost 5 bases; unmatched junction nucleotides: 9. The germline gives CDR1 MDHEN, CDR2 SYDVKM. This CDR3 reads CASTKPDRGNNSPLHF. The CDR3 DNA reads TGTGCCAGCACCAAACCGGACAGGGGCAATAATTCACCCCTCCACTTT. Full variable domain (remainder filled in from reference TRBV28 and TRBJ1-6): DVKVTQSSRYLVKRTGEKVFLECVQDMDHENMFWYRQDPGLGLRLIYFSYDVKMKEKGDIPEGYSVSREKKERFSLILESASTNQTSMYLCASTKPDRGNNSPLHFGNGTRLTVT.

J is TRBJ2-5 and V is TRBV7-3, with D tentatively TRBD2 (5 bases). There are 14 residues in the CDR3. CDR1 and CDR2 from the germline V gene are SGHTA and FQGTGA. V lost 5 bases and J 1 base, leaving 11 bases between the germline ends. The CDR3 loop reads CASSPLGSQETQYF. The CDR3 DNA follows: TGTGCCAGCAGCCCACTAGGCTCCCAAGAGACCCAGTACTTC. Filled out from reference TRBV7-3 and TRBJ2-5, the complete variable domain reads GAGVSQTPSNKVTEKGKYVELRCDPISGHTALYWYRQSLGQGPEFLIYFQGTGAADDSGLPNDRFFAVRPEGSVSTLKIQRTERGDSAVYLCASSPLGSQETQYFGPGTRLLVL.

This clone has just a few counts. The chain recombines TRBV6-1 with TRBJ1-2; D is ambiguous. V lost 8 bases, J lost 0 bases, and 13 bases lay in between. The CDR3 has 14 residues. CDR1 and CDR2 (germline): MNHNS, SASEGT. As DNA, the CDR3 is TGTGCCAGCCGACCTGGGCCAGCTAACTATGGCTACACCTTC. This translates into CASRPGPANYGYTF.

This sequence joins TRBV4-1 and TRBJ1-6, with D possibly matching TRBD1 (6 bases). In germline, CDR1 is MGHRA, CDR2 YSYEKL. V was clipped by 1 base and J by 7 bases, with 17 bases between them. The CDR3 loop spans 17 amino acids. The CDR3: CASSQGSMGAGNSPLHF. DNA of the CDR3: TGCGCCAGCAGCCAAGGTTCCATGGGGGCAGGGAATTCACCCCTCCACTTT.

CDR3 amino acids: CASSKVLSVFWPQHF. The CDR3 DNA sequence: TGTGCCAGCAGCAAAGTCCTCTCAGTTTTCTGGCCCCAGCATTTT. The J gene is TRBJ1-5, the V gene TRBV21-1; TRBD1 is the table's D call, not checked against the DNA. TRBV21-1 is recorded as a pseudogene. The CDR3 runs 15 residues.

The chain employs TRBV7-3 and TRBJ1-1; 7 nucleotides align to TRBD1. V lost 3 bases, J lost 1 base, and 2 bases stayed unmatched. The CDR3 is 14 amino acids. Looked up from germline, CDR1 is SGHTA and CDR2 is FQGTGA. The CDR3 sequence is CASSLDRPNTEAFF. The CDR3 DNA is TGTGCCAGCAGCTTGGACAGGCCGAACACTGAAGCTTTCTTT.

CDR3 loop: CASSPPNGDFSGANVLTF. CDR3 in DNA: TGTGCCAGCTCACCACCTAATGGGGACTTCTCTGGGGCCAACGTCCTGACTTTC. V is TRBV18 and J is TRBJ2-6; possible D gene TRBD2, 6 bases. This CDR3 is 18 amino acids long. The germline V and J ends were trimmed by 0 bases and 0 bases, with 12 bases remaining between them. Germline V gene lookup returns CDR1 KGHSH and CDR2 LQKENI.

The J gene is TRBJ2-1, the V gene TRBV6-5; TRBD2 might be the D (6 bases). The V end was cut by 2 bases, the J end by 6 bases, with 11 bases between. The CDR3 runs 14 residues. Germline V CDR1 and CDR2: MNHEY, SVGAGI. CDR3 in DNA: TGTGCCAGCAGTTACGGGCGGGGACGCAATGAGCAGTTCTTC. Its translation is CASSYGRGRNEQFF.

This clone appeared a few times. CDR3 in amino acids: CASSSTGTGSGNTIYF. CDR3 DNA sequence: TGTGCCAGTAGTTCGACAGGGACCGGTTCTGGAAACACCATATATTTT. The chain uses TRBV19 and TRBJ1-3, with 7 bases fitting TRBD1. V shed 5 bases and J 1 base; nucleotides not matched to a gene: 8. In germline, CDR1 is LNHDA, CDR2 SQIVND (reference sequence). The CDR3 consists of 16 residues.

This chain links TRBV6-1 with TRBJ1-3, with TRBD1 matching 7 bases. The CDR3 has 17 amino acids. Trimming took 4 bases from V and 3 from J; bases not matched to a gene: 12. Germline V gene sequence: CDR1 MNHNS, CDR2 SASEGT. The CDR3 here is CASSGFWYRGSGNTIYF. CDR3 nucleotides: TGTGCCAGCAGTGGGTTTTGGTACAGGGGAAGTGGAAACACCATATATTTT.

This clone was observed a single time. This chain uses TRBV4-1 with TRBJ2-3, with TRBD2 matching over 10 bases. The junction had 8 bases not matched to a gene; V was cut back by 3 bases and J by 2 bases. From germline, CDR1 is MGHRA and CDR2 YSYEKL. The CDR3 has 17 residues. CDR3 sequence reads: CASSQDGSGRITDTQYF. The CDR3 bases are TGCGCCAGCAGCCAGGACGGTAGCGGGAGGATCACAGATACGCAGTATTTT.

V and J are TRBV2 and TRBJ2-3; tentatively, D is TRBD1 (6 bases). Trimming shortened V by 4 bases and J by 1 base, and 12 bases separated the two germline ends. This CDR3 is 15 amino acids long. Germline lookup yields CDR1 SNHLY and CDR2 FYNNEI. CDR3 in DNA: TGTGCCAGCAGTGTGGAGGCAGGGGGCACAGATACGCAGTATTTT. As protein: CASSVEAGGTDTQYF.

This clone came up a few times. A read error may produce the germline difference seen at one junction end. CDR3 residues: CASSQGPEPGGQPQHF. The CDR3, as DNA: TGCGCCAGCAGTCAAGGTCCGGAACCAGGGGGTCAGCCCCAGCATTTT. The chain recombines TRBV4-1 with TRBJ1-5; 7 positions agree with TRBD1. Germline lookup yields CDR1 MGHRA and CDR2 YSYEKL. The CDR3 covers 16 residues.

J is TRBJ1-2 and V is TRBV30; D gene uncertain. The CDR3 runs to 13 residues. V lost 3 bases and J lost 3, with 11 bases in between. Germline assignment: CDR1 GTSNPN and CDR2 SVGIG (reference sequence). The CDR3 sequence is CAWSPGNHYGYTF. In DNA, the CDR3 is TGTGCCTGGAGCCCCGGGAACCACTATGGCTACACCTTC.

In its sample, this clone was seen a few times. The chain couples TRBV15 to TRBJ1-2, with D uncertain. V lost 0 bases and J lost 9, with 8 bases in between. Germline V CDR1 and CDR2: LNHNV, YYDKDF (reference sequence). CDR3 size: 12 residues. CDR3: CATSRDQSSYTF. CDR3 in DNA: TGTGCCACCAGCAGAGATCAGTCCAGCTACACCTTC.

This sequence joins TRBV18 and TRBJ1-4, with D possibly matching TRBD1 (5 bases). Germline CDR1 and CDR2: KGHSH and LQKENI. The CDR3 sequence is 15 residues long. V was pared by 2 bases and J by 4 bases, with 11 bases between. CDR3 residues: CASSPGGSRNEKLFF. The CDR3 DNA reads TGTGCCAGCTCACCAGGGGGGAGTCGTAATGAAAAACTGTTTTTT.

This chain uses TRBV5-1 with TRBJ2-5; tentative D call: TRBD1 (5 bases). The CDR3 length is 13 residues. Trimming took 4 bases from V and 2 from J, leaving 9 bases between them. Germline CDR1 SGHRS, CDR2 YFSETQ. The DNA of the CDR3 is TGCGCCAGCAGCGTACAGGAGCAAGAGACCCAGTACTTC. Its protein product is CASSVQEQETQYF.

J is TRBJ2-3 and V is TRBV7-2; 12 nucleotides match TRBD2. The CDR3 is made up of 15 amino acids. Looked up from germline, CDR1 is SGHTA and CDR2 is FQGNSA. V shed 5 bases, J shed 5 bases, and the junction held 5 bases outside the gene matches. CDR3 DNA: TGTGCCAGCAGCCTTAGGACTAGCGGGGAAGATACGCAGTATTTT. Translated: CASSLRTSGEDTQYF. The whole variable domain, remainder taken from reference TRBV7-2 and TRBJ2-3, is GAGVSQSPSNKVTEKGKDVELRCDPISGHTALYWYRQSLGQGLEFLIYFQGNSAPDKSGLPSDRFSAERTGGSVSTLTIQRTQQEDSAVYLCASSLRTSGEDTQYFGPGTRLTVL.

In this sample, this clone turned up a few times. The gene calls are TRBV7-8 and TRBJ1-1; no definite D call. The V and J ends lost 4 bases and 3 bases respectively, with 12 bases between them. The CDR3 has 14 amino acids. The germline gives CDR1 SGHVS, CDR2 FQNEAQ. The CDR3 DNA follows: TGTGCCAGCAGCTCCGACACGTCGGACACTGAAGCTTTCTTT. This codes for CASSSDTSDTEAFF. Full variable domain (missing parts from reference TRBV7-8 and TRBJ1-1): GAGVSQSPRYKVAKRGQDVALRCDPISGHVSLFWYQQALGQGPEFLTYFQNEAQLDKSGLPSDRFFAERPEGSVSTLKIQRTQQEDSAVYLCASSSDTSDTEAFFGQGTRLTVV.